These T cell receptor beta chains were read from a single sample in a study of CD8 T cells in ankylosing spondylitis. TCRdb processed the 5' RACE reads anew with MiXCR; each CDR3 protein has one entry. The table records 700,000 to 1,000,000 distinct CDR3 sequences, roughly 10% of them present only once. The sequenced sample consisted of blood, either unsorted or a sorted T cell fraction (not recorded which). These receptors were taken from a male donor with ankylosing spondylitis. CDR3s include the opening cysteine and the closing phenylalanine or tryptophan. The order of the fields is V gene, CDR3 protein.

>TRBV20-1
CSAKQGERYGYTF
>TRBV18
CASSTGLAETQYF
>TRBV12-3/TRBV12-4
CASSWYAGKYEQYF
>TRBV28
CASTVSDQPQHF
>TRBV24-1
CATSRGTGEREQYF
>TRBV12-3/TRBV12-4
CASRPPGQGYNEQFF
>TRBV6-1
CASSRGRQGRYEQYF
>TRBV7-9
CASSTWDWSNEKLFF
>TRBV12-3/TRBV12-4
CASSPSPQGRETQYF
>TRBV12-3/TRBV12-4
CASSRRGARANTEAFF
>TRBV7-2
CASTLGQASYEQYF
>TRBV28
CASRVTGRYGPQHF
>TRBV7-3
CASSPGGAKNTGELFF
>TRBV5-1
CASSVVGGAGTEAFF
>TRBV28
CASSSPGLSNTEAFF
>TRBV5-1
CASSYSRTSGEETQYF
>TRBV6-5
CATADGSRPHF
>TRBV5-5
CASSLGVRVTYEQYF
>TRBV20-1
CSASEGVGYTF
>TRBV5-6
CASSSFNRGATNEKLFF
>TRBV20-1
CSARRDFYEQYF
>TRBV7-2
CASSDTIYNEQFF
>TRBV5-1
CASSLAISYYGYTF
>TRBV20-1
CSVEWQGYNEQFF
>TRBV5-1
CASSGFAFYNEQFF
>TRBV7-2
CASSLSRDFYGYTF
>TRBV20-1
CSFAGTYEQYF
>TRBV5-1
CASSSFGGRDGYTF
>TRBV20-1
CSARSSGTGTDTQYF
>TRBV29-1
CSVRWAWRGYTF
>TRBV28
CASSSQGVKTEAFF
>TRBV5-1
CASSLAGHNTYEQYF
>TRBV20-1
CSARDLGARGEKLFF
>TRBV20-1
CSAPKEGANYGYTF
>TRBV27
CASSQDRLYEKLFF
>TRBV7-2
CASSLVRQGNEKLFF
>TRBV7-2
CASSIRDPSTDTQYF
>TRBV6-5
CASSYTGYEQYF
>TRBV18
CASSPTGDNEQFF
>TRBV10-3
CAISEQLMNTEAFF
>TRBV18
CASSPRSGDEKLFF
>TRBV5-1
CASSSFSTDTQYF
>TRBV6-1
CASRPNVERDTQYF
>TRBV5-1
CASSSVSGTAYNEQFF
>TRBV5-1
CASSLVGGGNEKLFF